One sample yielded the 23 T cell receptor beta chains listed below, sequenced in a study of OX40 agonist ivuxolimab in advanced cancers. Profiled with immunoSEQ multiplex PCR; TCRdb holds only in-frame clones, not every one. The sample consists of approximately 99,000 clones, about 96% of them appearing once. The sequences come from CD4+ or CD8+ T cells sorted from blood, collected in a trial of the OX40 agonist ivuxolimab. These receptors all come from an adult with an advanced solid tumor such as melanoma, head and neck, liver or kidney cancer.

This clone was picked up one time. This chain connects TRBV28 to TRBJ2-7; D is uncertain. CDR1 is MDHEN and CDR2 is SYDVKM in the germline V gene. The CDR3 consists of 15 residues. The germline V and J ends were trimmed by 8 bases and 6 bases, with 23 bases remaining between them. CDR3 sequence (DNA): TGTGCCAGCGCCCCCGGGCCATCACGACCTAGCGAGCAGTACTTC. Its protein is CASAPGPSRPSEQYF.

This clone showed up just once. The genes are TRBV19 and TRBJ2-3; TRBD1 agrees at 11 bases. Germline CDR1 reads LNHDA; CDR2 reads SQIVND (reference sequence). The CDR3 runs 17 residues. V shed 0 bases and J 6 bases; nucleotides not matched to a gene: 8. The CDR3 DNA reads as TGTGCCAGTAGTATAGATCTGGGACAGGGGGTTCTGGATACGCAGTATTTT. Its translation is CASSIDLGQGVLDTQYF.

The V and J genes are TRBV19 and TRBJ1-2; D is unclear. Trimming pared 10 bases from V and 3 bases from J, leaving 18 bases between. This CDR3 contains 14 residues. Germline values: CDR1 LNHDA, CDR2 SQIVND (reference sequence). The CDR3 spells CATSPAGKDYGYTF. The CDR3 nucleotides read TGTGCCACCTCTCCCGCGGGGAAGGACTATGGCTACACCTTC.

The V and J genes are TRBV2 and TRBJ2-7; D gene ambiguous. This CDR3 region has 13 residues. The V gene lost 3 bases and the J gene lost 0 bases, with 6 bases spanning the gap. CDR1 is SNHLY and CDR2 is FYNNEI in the germline V gene. CDR3 protein: CASSELSSYEQYF. As DNA, the CDR3 is TGTGCCAGCAGTGAGTTGAGCTCCTACGAGCAGTACTTC.

This chain uses TRBV27 with TRBJ1-2, with no clear D. V shed 3 bases and J shed 0 bases, with 11 bases lying between them. CDR1 and CDR2 from the germline V gene are MNHEY and SMNVEV (reference sequence). The CDR3 is 15 amino acids. The CDR3 nucleotides read TGTGCCAGCAGTTTTGGCGTCGGGCCTAACTATGGCTACACCTTC. Translated, it gives CASSFGVGPNYGYTF.

The chain is built from TRBV7-2 and TRBJ2-3, with TRBD2 matching 14 bases. The CDR3 runs to 17 residues. Germline CDR1 reads SGHTA; CDR2 reads FQGNSA. With V trimmed by 5 bases and J by 3 bases, 7 bases remained unmatched. The CDR3: CASSLRLAGGLTDTQYF. CDR3 coding DNA: TGTGCCAGCAGCCTACGACTAGCGGGAGGGCTAACAGATACGCAGTATTTT.

V usage is TRBV9 and J usage is TRBJ2-3; tentative D call: TRBD1 (6 bases). This CDR3 contains 18 residues. Germline values: CDR1 SGDLS, CDR2 YYNGEE. V was shortened by 0 bases and J by 3 bases, with 20 bases between the two germline ends. The CDR3 sequence is CASSVARGSMEDTDTQYF. Here the CDR3 DNA reads TGTGCCAGCAGCGTAGCTAGGGGGTCCATGGAGGATACAGATACGCAGTATTTT.

CDR3 region: CASSWVDSYEQYF. The CDR3 nucleotides are TGTGCCAGCAGTTGGGTGGACTCCTACGAGCAGTACTTC. This chain links TRBV28 with TRBJ2-7; D is unresolved. The V gene's germline CDR1 is MDHEN and CDR2 SYDVKM. V lost 4 bases and J 0 bases, leaving 7 bases between the germline ends. CDR3 size: 13 residues.

The chain uses TRBV7-9 and TRBJ2-7; TRBD1 might be the D (5 bases). V lost 8 bases, J lost 7 bases, and 15 bases lay in between. Germline CDR1 reads SEHNR; CDR2 reads FQNEAQ (reference sequence). The CDR3 runs to 12 residues. The CDR3 protein is CASGASIREQYF. CDR3 DNA sequence: TGTGCCAGCGGGGCGTCCATTCGGGAGCAGTACTTC.

The chain carries TRBV2 and TRBJ2-5, with 9 bases lining up with TRBD2. J lost 3 bases, V lost 7 bases, and 15 bases had no gene match. The germline V gene has CDR1 SNHLY and CDR2 FYNNEI. The CDR3 sequence is 17 residues long. CDR3 coding DNA: TGTGCCAGCATCTCATCGCGGGGGGGAGTAGAGGAAGAGACCCAGTACTTC. This encodes CASISSRGGVEEETQYF.

Only one count was recorded for this clone. The V and J genes are TRBV12-5 and TRBJ2-3; TRBD2 aligns across 8 bases. V dropped 4 bases and J dropped 3; count of bases not matched to a gene: 12. Germline V CDR1 and CDR2: LGHNT, FRNRAP. The CDR3 length is 17 residues. The CDR3 DNA reads TGTGCTAGTGGTTCCCCTCTCGGTAGCGGGGTAACAGATACGCAGTATTTT. This codes for CASGSPLGSGVTDTQYF.

The rearrangement links TRBV28 to TRBJ2-1; D gene ambiguous. V lost 5 bases, J lost 7 bases, and 6 bases lay in between. The CDR3 length is 11 residues. The germline gives CDR1 MDHEN, CDR2 SYDVKM. In DNA form, the CDR3 reads TGTGCCAGCAGTGACCTGAATGAGCAGTTCTTC. Translating gives CASSDLNEQFF.

The chain recombines TRBV27 with TRBJ1-2; a weak D match, TRBD1 (5 bases). Germline lookup yields CDR1 MNHEY and CDR2 SMNVEV (reference sequence). CDR3 length: 14 amino acids. V dropped 5 bases and J dropped 2 bases, with 12 bases sitting between them. CDR3 in amino acids: CASSPGAGNYGYTF. For the CDR3, the DNA is TGTGCCAGCAGTCCCGGGGCAGGGAACTATGGCTACACCTTC.

This clone has just a few counts. The CDR3 is CAISTRNDGYTF. Here the CDR3 DNA reads TGTGCCATTTCGACACGCAATGATGGCTACACCTTC. The chain uses TRBV10-3 and TRBJ1-2; D is uncertain. V was trimmed by 9 bases and J by 6 bases, leaving 14 bases between them. The CDR3 length is 12 residues. Germline lookup yields CDR1 ENHRY and CDR2 SYGVKD.

The rearrangement links TRBV4-2 to TRBJ2-3, with D perhaps TRBD1 (6 bases). This CDR3 spans 16 amino acids. The germline CDR1 and CDR2 sequences are LGHNA and YNFKEQ. V was shortened by 0 bases and J by 2 bases, with 12 bases between the two germline ends. The CDR3 DNA sequence: TGTGCCAGCAGCCAAGATCCGACAGGCGTCACAGATACGCAGTATTTT. Translated, it gives CASSQDPTGVTDTQYF.

V and J are TRBV29-1 and TRBJ2-4; 7 nucleotides align to TRBD1. V was clipped by 4 bases and J by 6 bases; unmatched bases: 6. The CDR3 has 13 residues. CDR1 and CDR2 (germline): SQVTM, ANQGSEA. CDR3 loop: CSVVEGQINIQYF. CDR3 in DNA: TGCAGCGTTGTAGAGGGACAGATAAACATTCAGTACTTC.

The sample holds one count of this clone. This sequence joins TRBV6-5 and TRBJ2-7; D gene uncertain. Germline CDR1 and CDR2: MNHEY and SVGAGI. Trimming left V 7 bases short and J 3 bases short, with 7 bases between. This CDR3 region has 11 residues. This CDR3 is CASIQNYEQYF. In nucleotides, the CDR3 is TGTGCCAGCATACAAAACTACGAGCAGTACTTC.

The V call is TRBV21-1, the J call TRBJ2-6; the tabulated D call, TRBD1, remains unverified against the DNA. TRBV21-1 constitutes a pseudogene. The CDR3 spans 18 residues. Here the CDR3 DNA reads TGTGCCAGCAGAAACCGGGACAGGACGGTTTATGGGGCCAACGTCCTGACTTTC. It encodes CASRNRDRTVYGANVLTF.

The V call is TRBV7-9, the J call TRBJ2-5; no reliable D call. CDR3 length: 13 amino acids. Germline V gene sequence: CDR1 SEHNR, CDR2 FQNEAQ (reference sequence). Trimming removed 4 bases from V and 5 bases from J, with 11 bases in between. This CDR3 reads CASSSSETETQYF. The CDR3, as DNA: TGTGCCAGCAGCTCATCCGAGACGGAGACCCAGTACTTC. Variable domain in full (rest from reference TRBV7-9 and TRBJ2-5): DTGVSQNPRHKITKRGQNVTFRCDPISEHNRLYWYRQTLGQGPEFLTYFQNEAQLEKSRLLSDRFSAERPKGSFSTLEIQRTEQGDSAMYLCASSSSETETQYFGPGTRLLVL.

A word on this clone: The sample has other DNA sequences that encode this CDR3 too. J is TRBJ2-7 and V is TRBV4-3, with D tentatively TRBD1 (5 bases). CDR3 length equals 15 residues. Germline-derived CDR1 and CDR2 are LGHNA and YSLEER. Trimming shortened V by 0 bases and J by 0 bases, and 9 bases separated the two germline ends. This CDR3 is CASSQDRDSSYEQYF. The CDR3 nucleotides are TGCGCCAGCAGCCAAGACAGGGATAGCTCCTACGAGCAGTACTTC.

This clone was recorded a few times. The chain uses TRBV7-9 and TRBJ2-7; possibly TRBD2 for D (6 bases). Trimming took 5 bases from V and 2 from J, leaving 19 bases between them. CDR3 size: 16 residues. CDR1 and CDR2 (germline): SEHNR, FQNEAQ (reference sequence). CDR3 region: CASSRTRDSDAYEQYF. CDR3 nucleotide sequence: TGTGCCAGCAGCCGGACCCGGGACTCCGATGCCTACGAGCAGTACTTC.

The V gene is TRBV18, the J gene TRBJ1-2; D remains unclear. The CDR3 is 12 amino acids. V shed 3 bases and J shed 8 bases, with 10 bases lying between them. The germline CDR1 and CDR2 sequences are KGHSH and LQKENI. The CDR3 is CASSPSNSGYTF. CDR3 coding DNA: TGTGCCAGCTCACCTAGTAATTCCGGCTACACCTTC.

V is TRBV7-9 and J is TRBJ1-2; D is unresolved. The CDR3 loop spans 13 amino acids. Trimming shortened V by 1 base and J by 2 bases, and 5 bases separated the two germline ends. CDR1 is SEHNR and CDR2 is FQNEAQ in the germline V gene (reference sequence). In DNA form, the CDR3 reads TGTGCCAGCAGCTTAGGACAAAACTATGGCTACACCTTC. Translating it yields CASSLGQNYGYTF.